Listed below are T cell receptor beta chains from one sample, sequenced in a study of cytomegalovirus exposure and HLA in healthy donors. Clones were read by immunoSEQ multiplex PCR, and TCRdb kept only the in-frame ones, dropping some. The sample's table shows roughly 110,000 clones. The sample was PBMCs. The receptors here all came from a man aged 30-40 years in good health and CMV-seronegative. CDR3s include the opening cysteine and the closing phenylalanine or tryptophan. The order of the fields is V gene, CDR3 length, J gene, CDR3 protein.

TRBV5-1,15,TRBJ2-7,CASSWGGVNHYEQYF
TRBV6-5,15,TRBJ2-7,CASSYSRGEEDEQYF
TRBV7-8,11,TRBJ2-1,CASSPGYEQFF
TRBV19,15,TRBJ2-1,CASSQGADSYNEQFF
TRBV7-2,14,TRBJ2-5,CASSLGAYRETQYF
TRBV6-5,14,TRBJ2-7,CASSYSGSSYEQYF
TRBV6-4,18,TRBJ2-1,CASLPPGLAGGTDNEQFF
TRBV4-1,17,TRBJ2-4,CASSPRGTPQAKNIQYF
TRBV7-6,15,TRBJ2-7,CASSKTGGGFYEQYF
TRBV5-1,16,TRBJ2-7,CASSLGTSVGGYEQYF
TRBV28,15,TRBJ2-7,CASTSHGQGPYEQYF
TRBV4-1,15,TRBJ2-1,CASSRGTSSYNEQFF
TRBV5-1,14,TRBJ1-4,CASSLEGAKEKLFF
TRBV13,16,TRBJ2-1,CASSFFRRGQRDEQFF
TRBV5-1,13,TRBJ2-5,CASRPDYQETQYF
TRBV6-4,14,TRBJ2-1,CASGQGAGGGEQFF
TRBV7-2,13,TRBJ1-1,CASSSQENTEAFF
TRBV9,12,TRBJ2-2,CASSVIPGELFF
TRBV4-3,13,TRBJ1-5,CASSQERAEPQHF
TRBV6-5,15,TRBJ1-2,CASSPITGYNYGYTF
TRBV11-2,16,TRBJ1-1,CASSLAKQGLNTEAFF
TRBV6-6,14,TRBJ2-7,CASSSSGGASEQYF
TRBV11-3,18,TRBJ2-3,CASSRNSGGDRSTDTQYF
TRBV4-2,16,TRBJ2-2,CASSLSATGGAGELFF
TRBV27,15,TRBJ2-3,CASHRGRAKPDTQYF
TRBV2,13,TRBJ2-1,CASSEVAGGEQFF
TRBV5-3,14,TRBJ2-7,CARRLTGCGYEQYF
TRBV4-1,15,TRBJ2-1,CASSQVGSAYNEQFF
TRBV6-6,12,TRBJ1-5,CASKQGNQPQHF
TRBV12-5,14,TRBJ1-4,CASALGLINEKLFF
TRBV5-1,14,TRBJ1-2,CASSLDQGSYGYTF
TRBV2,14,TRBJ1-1,CASSGQGVNTEAFF
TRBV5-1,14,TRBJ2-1,CASSPGQGYNEQFF
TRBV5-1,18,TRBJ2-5,CASSLTLAGVDVQETQYF
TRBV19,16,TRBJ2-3,CASSAGTRWGTDTQYF
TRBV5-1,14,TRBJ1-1,CASSLAPVNTEAFF
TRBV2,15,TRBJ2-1,CASSAGRGDYNEQFF
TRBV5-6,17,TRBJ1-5,CASSFSRAAPNHQPQHF
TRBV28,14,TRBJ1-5,CASSPDRGYQPQHF
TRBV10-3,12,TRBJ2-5,CAISRDQETQYF
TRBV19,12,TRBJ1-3,CAAGTGGNTIYF
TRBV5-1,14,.,CASSLNRLSYEQYF